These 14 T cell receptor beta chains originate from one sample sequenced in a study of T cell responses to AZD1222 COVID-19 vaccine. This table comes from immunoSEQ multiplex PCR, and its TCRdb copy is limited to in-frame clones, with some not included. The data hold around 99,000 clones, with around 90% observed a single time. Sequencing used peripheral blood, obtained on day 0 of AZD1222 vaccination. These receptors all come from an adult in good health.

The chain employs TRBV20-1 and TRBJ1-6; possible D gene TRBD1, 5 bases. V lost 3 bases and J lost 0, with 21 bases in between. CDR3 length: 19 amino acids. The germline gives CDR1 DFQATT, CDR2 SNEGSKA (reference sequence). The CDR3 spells CSASLAGTATRSYNSPLHF. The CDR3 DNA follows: TGCAGTGCTAGTTTAGCCGGGACCGCTACTCGCTCCTATAATTCACCCCTCCACTTT.

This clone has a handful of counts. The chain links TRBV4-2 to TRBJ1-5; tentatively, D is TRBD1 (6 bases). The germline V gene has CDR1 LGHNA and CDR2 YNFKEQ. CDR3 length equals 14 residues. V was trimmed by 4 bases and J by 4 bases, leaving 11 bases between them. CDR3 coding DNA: TGTGCCAGCAGCCGCGACAGGAGTAATCAGCCCCAGCATTTT. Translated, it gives CASSRDRSNQPQHF.

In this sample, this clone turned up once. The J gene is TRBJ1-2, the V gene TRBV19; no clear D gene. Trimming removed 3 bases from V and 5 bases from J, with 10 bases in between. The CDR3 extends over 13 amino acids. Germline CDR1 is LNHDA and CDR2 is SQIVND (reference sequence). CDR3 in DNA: TGTGCCAGTAGTATGGGCAGGAGTTATGGCTACACCTTC. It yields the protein CASSMGRSYGYTF.

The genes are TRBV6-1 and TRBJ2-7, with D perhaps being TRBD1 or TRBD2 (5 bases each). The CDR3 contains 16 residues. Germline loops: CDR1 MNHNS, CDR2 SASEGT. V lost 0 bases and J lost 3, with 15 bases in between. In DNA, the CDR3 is TGTGCCAGCAGTGAAGCCGAAGGGGAGAAGTACTACGAGCAGTACTTC. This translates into CASSEAEGEKYYEQYF.

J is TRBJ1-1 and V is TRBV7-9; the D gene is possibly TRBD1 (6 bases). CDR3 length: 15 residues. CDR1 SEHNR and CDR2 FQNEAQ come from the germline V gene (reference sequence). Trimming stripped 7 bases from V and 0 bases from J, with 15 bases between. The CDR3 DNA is TGTGCCAGCACCGAAGAAACAGGGATGAACACTGAAGCTTTCTTT. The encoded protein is CASTEETGMNTEAFF.

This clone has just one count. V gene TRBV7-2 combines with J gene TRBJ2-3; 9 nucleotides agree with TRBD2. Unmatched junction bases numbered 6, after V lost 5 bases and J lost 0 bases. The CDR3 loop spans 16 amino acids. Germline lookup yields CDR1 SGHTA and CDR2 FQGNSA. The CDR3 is CASSPSGRISTDTQYF. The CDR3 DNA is TGTGCCAGCAGCCCGAGCGGGAGGATAAGCACAGATACGCAGTATTTT.

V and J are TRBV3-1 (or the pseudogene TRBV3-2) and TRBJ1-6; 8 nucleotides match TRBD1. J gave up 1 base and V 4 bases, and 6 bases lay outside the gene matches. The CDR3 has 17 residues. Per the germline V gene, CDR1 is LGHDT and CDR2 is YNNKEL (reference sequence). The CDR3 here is CASSRTGSGSYNSPLHF. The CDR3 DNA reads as TGTGCCAGCAGCCGGACAGGGTCCGGGTCCTATAATTCACCCCTCCACTTT.

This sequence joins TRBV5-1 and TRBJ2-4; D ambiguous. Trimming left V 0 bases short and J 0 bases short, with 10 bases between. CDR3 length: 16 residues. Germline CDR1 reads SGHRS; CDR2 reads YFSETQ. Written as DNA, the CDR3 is TGCGCCAGCAGCTTGGTGCCGGCAGGAGCCAAAAACATTCAGTACTTC. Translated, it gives CASSLVPAGAKNIQYF.

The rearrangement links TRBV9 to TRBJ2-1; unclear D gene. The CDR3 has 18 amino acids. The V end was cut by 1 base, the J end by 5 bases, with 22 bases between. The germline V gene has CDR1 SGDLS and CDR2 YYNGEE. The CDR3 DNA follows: TGTGCCAGCAGCGTATCCTCCACTGGAGACCACGGCAACAATGAGCAGTTCTTC. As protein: CASSVSSTGDHGNNEQFF. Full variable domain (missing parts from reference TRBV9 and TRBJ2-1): DSGVTQTPKHLITATGQRVTLRCSPRSGDLSVYWYQQSLDQGLQFLIQYYNGEERAKGNILERFSAQQFPDLHSELNLSSLELGDSALYFCASSVSSTGDHGNNEQFFGPGTRLTVL.

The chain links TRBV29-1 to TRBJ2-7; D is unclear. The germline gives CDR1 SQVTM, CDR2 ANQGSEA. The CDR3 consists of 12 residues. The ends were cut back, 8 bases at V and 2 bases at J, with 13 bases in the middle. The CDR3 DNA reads TGCAGCTGCGGTTGGGTCCCCTACGAGCAGTACTTC. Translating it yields CSCGWVPYEQYF.

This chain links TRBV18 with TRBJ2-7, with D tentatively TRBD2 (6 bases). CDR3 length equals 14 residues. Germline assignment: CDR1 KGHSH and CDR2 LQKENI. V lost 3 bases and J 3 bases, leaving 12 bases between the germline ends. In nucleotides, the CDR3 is TGTGCCAGCTCACCGGGGAGGTCAGGCTACGAGCAGTACTTC. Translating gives CASSPGRSGYEQYF.

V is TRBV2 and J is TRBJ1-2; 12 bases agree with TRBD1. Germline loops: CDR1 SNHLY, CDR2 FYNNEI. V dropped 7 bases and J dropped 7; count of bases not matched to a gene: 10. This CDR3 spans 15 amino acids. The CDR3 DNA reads TGTGCCAGCATACCCTGGGGACAGGGGGCGGCTGGCTACACCTTC. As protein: CASIPWGQGAAGYTF.

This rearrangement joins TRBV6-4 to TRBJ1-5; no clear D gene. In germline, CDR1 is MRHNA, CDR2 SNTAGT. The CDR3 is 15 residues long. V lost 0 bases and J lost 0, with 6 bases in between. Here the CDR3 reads CASSDSGDSNQPQHF. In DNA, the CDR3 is TGTGCCAGCAGTGACTCCGGGGATAGCAATCAGCCCCAGCATTTT.

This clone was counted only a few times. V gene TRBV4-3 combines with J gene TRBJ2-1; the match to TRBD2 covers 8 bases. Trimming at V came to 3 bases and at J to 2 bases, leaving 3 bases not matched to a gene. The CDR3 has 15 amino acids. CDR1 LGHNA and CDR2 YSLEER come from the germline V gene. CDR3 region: CASSHGRATYNEQFF. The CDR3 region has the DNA TGCGCCAGCAGCCACGGGAGGGCCACCTACAATGAGCAGTTCTTC.